This TCR beta chain is drawn from a study of shared clonotypes between healthy human individuals. Generated by immunoSEQ multiplex PCR, the TCRdb table keeps only in-frame clones and is missing some. The data contain 780,000 or so clones, over 60% of them singletons. Germline values: CDR1 SEHNR, CDR2 FQNEAQ (reference sequence). With V trimmed by 6 bases and J by 8 bases, 13 bases remained unmatched. CDR3 length equals 15 residues. Naive CD45RA+ and memory CD45RA-negative subsets were split from CD4+ cells. The V gene is TRBV7-9, the J gene TRBJ2-1; TRBD2 matches at 7 bases. This TCR was sampled from a woman in her thirties in good health. The sequencing sample was made of memory CD4+ T cells sorted from blood. Subset indicated: CD45RA-negative fraction. CDR3 amino acids: CASSSGTIETDEQFF. The CDR3 DNA follows: TGTGCCAGCAGTTCCGGGACTATCGAAACGGATGAGCAGTTCTTC.